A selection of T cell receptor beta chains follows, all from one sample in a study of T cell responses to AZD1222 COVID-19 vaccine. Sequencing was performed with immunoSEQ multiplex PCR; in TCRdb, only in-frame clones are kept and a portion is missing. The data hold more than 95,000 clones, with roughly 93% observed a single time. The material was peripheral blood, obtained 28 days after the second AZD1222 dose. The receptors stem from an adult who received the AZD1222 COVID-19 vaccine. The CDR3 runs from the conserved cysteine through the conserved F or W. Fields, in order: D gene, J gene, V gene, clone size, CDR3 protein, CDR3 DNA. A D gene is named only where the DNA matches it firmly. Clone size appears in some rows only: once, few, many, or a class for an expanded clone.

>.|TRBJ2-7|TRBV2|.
CASLQGLANTYEQYF
TGTGCCAGCCTCCAAGGGCTAGCGAACACCTACGAGCAGTACTTC
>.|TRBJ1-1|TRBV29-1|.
CSGDEGNTEAFF
TGCAGCGGTGATGAGGGTAATACTGAAGCTTTCTTT
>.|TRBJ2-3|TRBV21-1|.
CASNRYGVCTDTQYF
TGTGCCAGCAATCGGTATGGTGTGTGCACAGATACGCAGTATTTT
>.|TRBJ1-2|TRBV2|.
CASDRGIDYGYTF
TGTGCCAGCGATCGGGGGATCGACTATGGCTACACCTTC
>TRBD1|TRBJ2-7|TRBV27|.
CASSLSRDRRNEQYF
TGTGCCAGCAGTTTATCGCGGGACAGGAGAAACGAGCAGTACTTC
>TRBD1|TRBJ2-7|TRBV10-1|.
CASSEPGQGSHEQYF
TGCGCCAGCAGTGAGCCGGGACAGGGGAGCCACGAGCAGTACTTC
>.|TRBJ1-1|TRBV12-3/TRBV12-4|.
CASALGPSTEAFF
TGTGCCAGCGCCCTTGGACCGAGCACTGAAGCTTTCTTT
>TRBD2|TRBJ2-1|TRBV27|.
CASSLAGGRQFF
TGTGCCAGCAGTTTAGCGGGAGGGCGGCAGTTCTTC
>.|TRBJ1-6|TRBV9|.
CASSFGHQNSPLHF
TGTGCCAGCAGCTTTGGACACCAGAATTCACCCCTCCACTTT
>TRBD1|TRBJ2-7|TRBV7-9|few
CASSPTGTYEQYF
TGTGCCAGCAGCCCGACAGGGACCTACGAGCAGTACTTC
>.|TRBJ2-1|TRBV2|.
CASTLRYLNEQFF
TGTGCCAGCACCCTACGGTACCTCAATGAGCAGTTCTTC
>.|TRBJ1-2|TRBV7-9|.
CASSKGWRDTESGGYTF
TGTGCCAGCAGCAAAGGTTGGAGGGACACGGAGAGCGGCGGCTACACCTTC
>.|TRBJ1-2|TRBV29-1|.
CSVGRENNYGYTF
TGCAGCGTTGGCAGGGAGAATAACTATGGCTACACCTTC
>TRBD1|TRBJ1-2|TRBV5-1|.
CASTSIGTGEAGYTF
TGCGCCAGCACCTCGATAGGGACAGGGGAAGCTGGCTACACCTTC
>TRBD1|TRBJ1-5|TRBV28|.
CASSSLQGAHTPQHF
TGTGCCAGCAGCTCCCTTCAGGGGGCCCACACGCCCCAGCATTTT
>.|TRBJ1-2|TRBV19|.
CASSTQGDYGYTF
TGTGCCAGTAGTACTCAGGGAGACTATGGCTACACCTTT
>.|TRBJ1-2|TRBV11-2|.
CASSLVNNYGYTF
TGTGCCAGCAGCTTAGTCAACAACTATGGCTACACCTTC
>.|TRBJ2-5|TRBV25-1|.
CASSELAPGAGRQETQYF
TGTGCCAGCAGTGAATTAGCCCCCGGGGCGGGAAGGCAAGAGACCCAGTACTTC
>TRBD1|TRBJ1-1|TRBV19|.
CASTGTGGAYTEAFF
TGTGCCAGTACCGGGACAGGGGGCGCGTACACTGAAGCTTTCTTT
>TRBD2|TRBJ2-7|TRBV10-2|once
CASRRGTGTSGLSYEQYF
TGCGCCAGCCGTAGGGGTACGGGGACTAGCGGTCTATCCTACGAGCAGTACTTC
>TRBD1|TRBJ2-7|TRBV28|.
CASSLEGAHSGSEQYF
TGTGCCAGCAGTTTAGAGGGGGCTCACAGCGGTTCCGAGCAGTACTTC
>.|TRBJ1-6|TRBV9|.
CASSVEPPGGVTALHF
TGTGCCAGCAGCGTAGAACCCCCCGGGGGGGTTACAGCCCTCCACTTT
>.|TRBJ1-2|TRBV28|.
CASSFPSKSYGYTF
TGTGCCAGCAGTTTCCCGAGCAAGAGCTATGGCTACACCTTC
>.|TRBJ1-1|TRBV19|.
CASSIEGRAGEAFF
TGTGCCAGTAGTATAGAAGGACGGGCAGGTGAAGCTTTCTTT
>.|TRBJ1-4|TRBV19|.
CASSMEGSWNEKLFF
TGTGCCAGTAGTATGGAGGGGTCATGGAATGAAAAACTGTTTTTT
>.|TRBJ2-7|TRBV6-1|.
CASSEVLSGSRTYEQYF
TGTGCCAGCAGTGAAGTCTTATCTGGGAGCAGGACCTACGAGCAGTACTTC
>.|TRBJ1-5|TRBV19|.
CASSIGQGLDQPQHF
TGTGCCAGTAGTATAGGTCAGGGGCTAGATCAGCCCCAGCATTTT
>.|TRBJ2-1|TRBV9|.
CASSSNNEQFF
TGTGCCAGCAGCTCCAACAATGAGCAGTTCTTC
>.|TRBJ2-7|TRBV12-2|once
CASRLPGTSGRILYEQYF
TGTGCAAGTCGCTTGCCGGGGACTAGCGGGAGGATACTATACGAGCAGTACTTC
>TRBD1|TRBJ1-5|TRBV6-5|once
CASSQQGAGQPQHF
TGTGCCAGCAGTCAACAGGGGGCTGGTCAGCCCCAGCATTTT
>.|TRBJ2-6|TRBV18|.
CASSPNGDGANVLTF
TGTGCCAGCTCACCAAATGGGGATGGGGCCAACGTCCTGACTTTC
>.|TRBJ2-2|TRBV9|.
CASSVDGVRYTGELFF
TGTGCCAGCAGCGTAGATGGCGTTCGATACACCGGGGAGCTGTTTTTT
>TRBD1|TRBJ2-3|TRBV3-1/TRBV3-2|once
CASSRRQGATDTQYF
TGTGCCAGCAGCCGCCGACAGGGGGCTACAGATACGCAGTATTTT
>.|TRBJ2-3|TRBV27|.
CASRTGGAPDTQYF
TGTGCCAGCAGAACGGGGGGCGCCCCAGATACGCAGTATTTT
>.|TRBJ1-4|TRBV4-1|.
CASSQDAGRSNEKLFF
TGCGCCAGCAGCCAAGATGCGGGGAGGTCTAATGAAAAACTGTTTTTT
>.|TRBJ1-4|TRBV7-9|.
CASSSDRDSRATNEKLFF
TGTGCCAGCAGCTCGGATAGAGACAGCCGTGCAACTAATGAAAAACTGTTTTTT
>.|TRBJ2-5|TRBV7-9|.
CASSLWAGNYQETQYF
TGTGCCAGCAGCTTATGGGCTGGAAACTACCAAGAGACCCAGTACTTC
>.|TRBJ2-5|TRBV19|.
CASGDRETQYF
TGTGCCAGTGGGGACCGGGAGACCCAGTACTTC